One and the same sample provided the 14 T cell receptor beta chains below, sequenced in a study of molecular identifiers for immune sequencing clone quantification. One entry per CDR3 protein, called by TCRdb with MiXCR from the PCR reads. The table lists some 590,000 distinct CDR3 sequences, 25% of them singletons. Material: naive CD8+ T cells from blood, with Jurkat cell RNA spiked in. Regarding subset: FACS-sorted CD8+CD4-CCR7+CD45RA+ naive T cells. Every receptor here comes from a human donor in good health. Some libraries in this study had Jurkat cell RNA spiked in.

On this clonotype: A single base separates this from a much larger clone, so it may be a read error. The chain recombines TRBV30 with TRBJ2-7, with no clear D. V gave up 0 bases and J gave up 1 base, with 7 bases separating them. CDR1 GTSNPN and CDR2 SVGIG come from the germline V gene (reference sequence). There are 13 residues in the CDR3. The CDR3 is CAWSVSLSYEQYF. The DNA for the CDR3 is TGTGCCTGGAGTGTGTCACTATCCTACGAGCAGTACTTC.

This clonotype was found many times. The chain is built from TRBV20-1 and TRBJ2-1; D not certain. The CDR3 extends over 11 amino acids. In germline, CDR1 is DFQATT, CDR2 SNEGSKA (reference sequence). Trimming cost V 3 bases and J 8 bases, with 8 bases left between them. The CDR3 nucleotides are TGCAGTGCTAGGGTCATAGATGAGCAGTTCTTC. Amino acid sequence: CSARVIDEQFF.

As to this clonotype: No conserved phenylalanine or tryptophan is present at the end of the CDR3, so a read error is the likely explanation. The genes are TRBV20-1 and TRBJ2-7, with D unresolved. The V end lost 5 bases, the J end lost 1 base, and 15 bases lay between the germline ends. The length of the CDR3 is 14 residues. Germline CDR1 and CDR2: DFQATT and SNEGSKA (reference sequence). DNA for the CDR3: TGCAGTGCTCCGGCTGGCGGTTTATCCTACGAGCAGTACCTC. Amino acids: CSAPAGGLSYEQYL.

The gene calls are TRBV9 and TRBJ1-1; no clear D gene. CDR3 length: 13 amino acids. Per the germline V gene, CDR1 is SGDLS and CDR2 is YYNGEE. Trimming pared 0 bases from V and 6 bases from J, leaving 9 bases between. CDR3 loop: CASSVVGESEAFF. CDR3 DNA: TGTGCCAGCAGCGTAGTTGGGGAATCTGAAGCTTTCTTT. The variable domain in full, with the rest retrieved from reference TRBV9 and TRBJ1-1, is DSGVTQTPKHLITATGQRVTLRCSPRSGDLSVYWYQQSLDQGLQFLIQYYNGEERAKGNILERFSAQQFPDLHSELNLSSLELGDSALYFCASSVVGESEAFFGQGTRLTVV.

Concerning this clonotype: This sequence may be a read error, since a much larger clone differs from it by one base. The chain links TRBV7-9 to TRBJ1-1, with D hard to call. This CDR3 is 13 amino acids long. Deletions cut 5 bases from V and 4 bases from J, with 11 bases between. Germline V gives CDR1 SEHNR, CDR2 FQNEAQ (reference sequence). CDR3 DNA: TGTGCCAGCAGCACTCCTGGGGTCACTGAAGCTTTCTTT. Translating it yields CASSTPGVTEAFF. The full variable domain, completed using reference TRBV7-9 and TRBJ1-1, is DTGVSQNPRHKITKRGQNVTFRCDPISEHNRLYWYRQTLGQGPEFLTYFQNEAQLEKSRLLSDRFSAERPKGSFSTLEIQRTEQGDSAMYLCASSTPGVTEAFFGQGTRLTVV.

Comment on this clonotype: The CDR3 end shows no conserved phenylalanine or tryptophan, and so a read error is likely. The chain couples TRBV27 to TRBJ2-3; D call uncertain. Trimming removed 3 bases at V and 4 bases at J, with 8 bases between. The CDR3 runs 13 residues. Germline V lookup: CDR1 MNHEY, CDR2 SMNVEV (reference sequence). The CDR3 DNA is TGTGCCAGCAGTTTTCGGCTGGCAGATACGCAGTATTCT. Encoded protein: CASSFRLADTQYS.

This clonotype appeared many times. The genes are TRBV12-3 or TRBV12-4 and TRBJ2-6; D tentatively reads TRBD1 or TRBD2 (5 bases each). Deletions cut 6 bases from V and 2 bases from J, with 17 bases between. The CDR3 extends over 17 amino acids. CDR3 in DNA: TGTGCCAGCAGACCCCGGGACGTACATGCTGGGGCCAACGTCCTGACTTTC. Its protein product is CASRPRDVHAGANVLTF.

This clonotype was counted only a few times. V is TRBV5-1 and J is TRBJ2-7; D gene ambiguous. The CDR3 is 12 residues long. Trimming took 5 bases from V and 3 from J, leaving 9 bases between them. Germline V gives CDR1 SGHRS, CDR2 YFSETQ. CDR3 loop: CASRAENYEQYF. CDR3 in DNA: TGCGCCAGCAGGGCAGAAAACTACGAGCAGTACTTC.

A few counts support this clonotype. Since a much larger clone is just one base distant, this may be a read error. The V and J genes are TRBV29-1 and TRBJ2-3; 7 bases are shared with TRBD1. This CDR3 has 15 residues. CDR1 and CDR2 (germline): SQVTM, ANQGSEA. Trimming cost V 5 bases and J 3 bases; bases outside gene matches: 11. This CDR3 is CSVPVTGSLTDTQYF. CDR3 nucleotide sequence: TGCAGCGTTCCCGTGACAGGGTCCCTAACAGATACGCAGTATTTT.

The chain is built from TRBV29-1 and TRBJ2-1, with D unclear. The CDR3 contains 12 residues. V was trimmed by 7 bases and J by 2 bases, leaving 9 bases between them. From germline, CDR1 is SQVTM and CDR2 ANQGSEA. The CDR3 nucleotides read TGCAGCGCCCCGTCACCCTACAATGAGCAGTTCTTC. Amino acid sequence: CSAPSPYNEQFF.

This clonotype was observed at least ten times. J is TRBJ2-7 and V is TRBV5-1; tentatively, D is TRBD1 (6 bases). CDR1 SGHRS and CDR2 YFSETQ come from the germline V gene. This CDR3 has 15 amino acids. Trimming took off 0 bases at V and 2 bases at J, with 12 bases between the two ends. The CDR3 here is CASSLGSGTPYEQYF. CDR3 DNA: TGCGCCAGCAGCTTGGGGTCCGGGACACCCTACGAGCAGTACTTC.

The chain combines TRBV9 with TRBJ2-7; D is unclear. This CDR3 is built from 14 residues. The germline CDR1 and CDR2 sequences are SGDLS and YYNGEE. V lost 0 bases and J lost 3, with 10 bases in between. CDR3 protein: CASSVGSGDYEQYF. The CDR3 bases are TGTGCCAGCAGCGTAGGGTCAGGAGACTACGAGCAGTACTTC.

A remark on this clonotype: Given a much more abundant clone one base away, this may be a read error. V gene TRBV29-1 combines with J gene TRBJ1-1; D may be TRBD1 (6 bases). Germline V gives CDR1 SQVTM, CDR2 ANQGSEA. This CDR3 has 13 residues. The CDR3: CSVEGGTNTEAIF. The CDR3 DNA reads TGCAGCGTTGAAGGGGGGACAAACACTGAAGCTATCTTT.

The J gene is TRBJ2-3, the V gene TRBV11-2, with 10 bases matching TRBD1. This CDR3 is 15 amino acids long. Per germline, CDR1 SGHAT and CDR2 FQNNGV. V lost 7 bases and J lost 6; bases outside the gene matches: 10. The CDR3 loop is CASTETGGSPDTQYF. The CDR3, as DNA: TGTGCCAGCACCGAGACAGGGGGCTCCCCCGATACGCAGTATTTT.